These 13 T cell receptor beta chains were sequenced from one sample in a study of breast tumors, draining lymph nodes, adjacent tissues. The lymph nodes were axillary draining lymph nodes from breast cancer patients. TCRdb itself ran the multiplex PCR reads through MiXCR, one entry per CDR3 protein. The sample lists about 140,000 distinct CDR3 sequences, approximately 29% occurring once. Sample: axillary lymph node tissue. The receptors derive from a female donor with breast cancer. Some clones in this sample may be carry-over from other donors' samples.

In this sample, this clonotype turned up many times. CDR3 coding DNA: TGCGCCAGCAGCTTGGAATGGGGGGACCCTAACTATGGCTACACCTTC. Translated, it gives CASSLEWGDPNYGYTF. V is TRBV5-1 and J is TRBJ1-2; TRBD1 might be the D (5 bases). Germline CDR1 reads SGHRS; CDR2 reads YFSETQ. CDR3 length: 16 amino acids. Trimming took off 0 bases at V and 0 bases at J, with 12 bases between the two ends.

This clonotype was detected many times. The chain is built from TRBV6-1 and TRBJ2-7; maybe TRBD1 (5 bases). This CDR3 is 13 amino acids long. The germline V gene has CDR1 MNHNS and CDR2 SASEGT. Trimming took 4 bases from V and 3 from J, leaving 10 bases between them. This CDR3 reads CASSATVFYEQYV. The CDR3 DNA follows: TGTGCCAGCAGTGCGACAGTGTTCTACGAGCAGTACGTC.

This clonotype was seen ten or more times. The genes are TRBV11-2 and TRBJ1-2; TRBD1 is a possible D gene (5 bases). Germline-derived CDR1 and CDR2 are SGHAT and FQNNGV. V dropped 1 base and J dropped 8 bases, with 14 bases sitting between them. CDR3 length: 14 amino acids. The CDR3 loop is CASSLVQASFGYTF. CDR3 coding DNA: TGTGCCAGCAGCTTAGTACAGGCCAGCTTCGGCTACACCTTC.

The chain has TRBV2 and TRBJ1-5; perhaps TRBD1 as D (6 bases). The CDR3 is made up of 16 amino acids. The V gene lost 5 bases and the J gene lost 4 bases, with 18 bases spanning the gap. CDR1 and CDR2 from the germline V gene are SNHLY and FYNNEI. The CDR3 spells CASSRTSGGANQPQHF. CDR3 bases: TGTGCCAGCAGTCGGACTAGCGGGGGGGCTAATCAGCCCCAGCATTTT.

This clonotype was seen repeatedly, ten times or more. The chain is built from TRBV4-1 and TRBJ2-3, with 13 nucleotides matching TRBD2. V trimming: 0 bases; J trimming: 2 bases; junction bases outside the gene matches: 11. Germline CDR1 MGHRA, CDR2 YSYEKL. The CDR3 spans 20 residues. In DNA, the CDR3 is TGCGCCAGCAGCCAAGAGCGACTAGCGGGGGGCCCTACCCACACAGATACGCAGTATTTT. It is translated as CASSQERLAGGPTHTDTQYF.

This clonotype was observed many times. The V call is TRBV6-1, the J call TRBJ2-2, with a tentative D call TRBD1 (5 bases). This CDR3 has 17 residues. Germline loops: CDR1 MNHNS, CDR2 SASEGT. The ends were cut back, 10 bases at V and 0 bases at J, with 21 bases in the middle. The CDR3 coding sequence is TGTGCCACTTGTAAAGGCGACAGACCAACGAACACCGGGGAGCTGTTTTTT. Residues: CATCKGDRPTNTGELFF.

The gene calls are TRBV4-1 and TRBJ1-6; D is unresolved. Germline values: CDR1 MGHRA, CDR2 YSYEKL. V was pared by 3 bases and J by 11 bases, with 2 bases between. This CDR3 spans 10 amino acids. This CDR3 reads CASSHAPLHF. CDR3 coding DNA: TGCGCCAGCAGCCACGCACCCCTCCACTTT.

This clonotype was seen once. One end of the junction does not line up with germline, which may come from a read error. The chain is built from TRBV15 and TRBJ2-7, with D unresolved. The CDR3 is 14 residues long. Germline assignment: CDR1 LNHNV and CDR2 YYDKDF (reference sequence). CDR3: CATSRQAIAYERYF. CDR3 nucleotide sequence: TGTGCCACCAGCAGGCAGGCGATAGCCTACGAGCGGTACTTC. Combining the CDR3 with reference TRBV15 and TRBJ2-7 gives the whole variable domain DAMVIQNPRYQVTQFGKPVTLSCSQTLNHNVMYWYQQKSSQAPKLLFHYYDKDFNNEADTPDNFQSRRPNTSFCFLDIRSPGLGDTAMYLCATSRQAIAYERYFGPGTRLTVT.

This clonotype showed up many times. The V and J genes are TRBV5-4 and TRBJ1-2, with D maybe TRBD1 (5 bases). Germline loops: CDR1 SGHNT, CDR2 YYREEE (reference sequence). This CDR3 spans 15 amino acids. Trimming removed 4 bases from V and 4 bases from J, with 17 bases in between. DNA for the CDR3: TGTGCCAGCAGCCTTCAGGGAAGTGGGGGCTATGGCTACACCTTC. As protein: CASSLQGSGGYGYTF. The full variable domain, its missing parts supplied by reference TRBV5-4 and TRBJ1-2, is ETGVTQSPTHLIKTRGQQVTLRCSSQSGHNTVSWYQQALGQGPQFIFQYYREEENGRGNFPPRFSGLQFPNYSSELNVNALELDDSALYLCASSLQGSGGYGYTFGSGTRLTVV.

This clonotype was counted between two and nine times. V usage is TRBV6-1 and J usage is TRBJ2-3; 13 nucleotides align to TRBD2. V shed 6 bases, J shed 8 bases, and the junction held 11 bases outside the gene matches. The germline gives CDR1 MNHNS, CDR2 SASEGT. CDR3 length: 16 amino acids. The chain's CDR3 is CASRPLAGGEGGTQYF. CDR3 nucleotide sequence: TGTGCCAGCAGGCCACTAGCGGGGGGGGAGGGGGGTACGCAGTATTTT.

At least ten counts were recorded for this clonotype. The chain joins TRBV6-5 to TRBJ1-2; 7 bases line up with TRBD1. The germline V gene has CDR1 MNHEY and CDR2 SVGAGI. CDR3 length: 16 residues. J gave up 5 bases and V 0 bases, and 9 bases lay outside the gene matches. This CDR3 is CASSYSSQTGYYGYTF. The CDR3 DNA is TGTGCCAGCAGTTACTCATCCCAGACAGGGTATTATGGCTACACCTTC.

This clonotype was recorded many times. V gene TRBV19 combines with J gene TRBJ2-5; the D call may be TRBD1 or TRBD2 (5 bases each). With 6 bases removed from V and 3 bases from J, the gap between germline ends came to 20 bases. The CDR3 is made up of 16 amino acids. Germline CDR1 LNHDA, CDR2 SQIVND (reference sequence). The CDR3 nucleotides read TGTGCCAGTAGCTCGTCAAGAGGGACGGACAAAGAGACCCAGTACTTC. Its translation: CASSSSRGTDKETQYF.

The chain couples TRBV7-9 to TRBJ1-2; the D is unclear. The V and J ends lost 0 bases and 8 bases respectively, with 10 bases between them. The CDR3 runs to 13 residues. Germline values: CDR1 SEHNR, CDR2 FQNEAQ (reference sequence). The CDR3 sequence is CASSLATSGGYTF. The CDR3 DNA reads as TGTGCCAGCAGCTTAGCGACCTCCGGGGGCTACACCTTC.